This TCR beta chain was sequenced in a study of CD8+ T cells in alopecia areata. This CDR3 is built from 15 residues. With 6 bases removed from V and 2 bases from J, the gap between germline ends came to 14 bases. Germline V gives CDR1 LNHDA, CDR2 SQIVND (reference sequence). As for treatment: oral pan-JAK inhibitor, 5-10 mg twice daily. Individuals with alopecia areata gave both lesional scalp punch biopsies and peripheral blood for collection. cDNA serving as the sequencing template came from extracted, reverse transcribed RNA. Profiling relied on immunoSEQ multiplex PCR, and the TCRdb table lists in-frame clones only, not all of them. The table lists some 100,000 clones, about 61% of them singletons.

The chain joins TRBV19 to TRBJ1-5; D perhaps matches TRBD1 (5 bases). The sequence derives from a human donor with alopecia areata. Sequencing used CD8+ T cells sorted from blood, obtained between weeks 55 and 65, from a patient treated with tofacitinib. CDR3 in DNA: TGTGCCAGTAGCCAGAGACTCAGGGGCAATCAGCCCCAGCATTTT. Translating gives CASSQRLRGNQPQHF.